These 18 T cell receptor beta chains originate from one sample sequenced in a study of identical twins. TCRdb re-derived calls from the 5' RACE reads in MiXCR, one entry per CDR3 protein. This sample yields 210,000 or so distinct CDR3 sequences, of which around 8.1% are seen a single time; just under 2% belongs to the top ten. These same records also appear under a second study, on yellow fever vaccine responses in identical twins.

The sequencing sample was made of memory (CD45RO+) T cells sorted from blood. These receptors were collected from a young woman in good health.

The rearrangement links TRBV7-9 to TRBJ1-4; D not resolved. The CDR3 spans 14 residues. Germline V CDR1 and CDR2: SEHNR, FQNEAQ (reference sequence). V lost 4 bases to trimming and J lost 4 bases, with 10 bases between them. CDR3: CASSSWRGNEKLFF. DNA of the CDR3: TGTGCCAGCAGCTCTTGGCGGGGTAATGAAAAACTGTTTTTT.

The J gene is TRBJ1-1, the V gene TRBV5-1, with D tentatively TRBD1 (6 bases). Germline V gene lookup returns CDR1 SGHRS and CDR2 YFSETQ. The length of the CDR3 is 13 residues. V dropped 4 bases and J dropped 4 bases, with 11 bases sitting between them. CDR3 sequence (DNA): TGCGCCAGCAGCCACGGACAGACCACTGAAGCTTTCTTT. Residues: CASSHGQTTEAFF. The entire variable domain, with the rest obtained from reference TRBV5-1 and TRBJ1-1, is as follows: KAGVTQTPRYLIKTRGQQVTLSCSPISGHRSVSWYQQTPGQGLQFLFEYFSETQRNKGNFPGRFSGRQFSNSRSEMNVSTLELGDSALYLCASSHGQTTEAFFGQGTRLTVV.

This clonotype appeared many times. CDR3 DNA: TGTGCCAGCAGCTTAGTCGGCGGAGGGTCCCACGAGCAGTACTTC. Protein product: CASSLVGGGSHEQYF. J is TRBJ2-7 and V is TRBV11-2; TRBD2 might be the D (6 bases). Germline CDR1 is SGHAT and CDR2 is FQNNGV. The CDR3 extends over 15 amino acids. V was trimmed by 1 base and J by 5 bases, leaving 15 bases between them. The full variable domain, rest sourced from reference TRBV11-2 and TRBJ2-7, is EAGVAQSPRYKIIEKRQSVAFWCNPISGHATLYWYQQILGQGPKLLIQFQNNGVVDDSQLPKDRFSAERLKGVDSTLKIQPAKLEDSAVYLCASSLVGGGSHEQYFGPGTRLTVT.

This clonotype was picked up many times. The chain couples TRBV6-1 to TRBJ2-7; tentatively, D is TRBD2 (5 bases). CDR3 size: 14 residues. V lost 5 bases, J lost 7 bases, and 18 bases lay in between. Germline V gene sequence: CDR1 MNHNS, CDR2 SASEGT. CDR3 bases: TGTGCCAGCAGTCCACGGGCGGGCCTGGGGGAGCAGTACTTC. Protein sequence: CASSPRAGLGEQYF.

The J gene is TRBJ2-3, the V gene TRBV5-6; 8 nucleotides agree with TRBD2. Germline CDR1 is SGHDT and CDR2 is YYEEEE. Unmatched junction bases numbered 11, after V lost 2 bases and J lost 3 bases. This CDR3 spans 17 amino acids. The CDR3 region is CASSFVTAGVSTDTQYF. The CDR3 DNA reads TGTGCCAGCAGCTTCGTCACAGCGGGAGTAAGTACAGATACGCAGTATTTT.

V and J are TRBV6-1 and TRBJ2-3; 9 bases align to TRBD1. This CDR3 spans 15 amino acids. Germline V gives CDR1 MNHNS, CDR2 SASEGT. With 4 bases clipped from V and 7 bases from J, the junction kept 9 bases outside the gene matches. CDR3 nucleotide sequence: TGTGCCAGCAGTGCGCCGGGACAGGGTTCCAATACGCAGTATTTT. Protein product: CASSAPGQGSNTQYF.

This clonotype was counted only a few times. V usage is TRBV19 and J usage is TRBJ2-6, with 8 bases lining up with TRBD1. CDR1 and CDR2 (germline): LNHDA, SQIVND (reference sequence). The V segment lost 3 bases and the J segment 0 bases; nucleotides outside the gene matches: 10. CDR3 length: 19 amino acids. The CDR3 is CASSMGIGQGSSGANVLTF. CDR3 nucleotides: TGTGCCAGTAGTATGGGGATTGGACAGGGTAGCTCTGGGGCCAACGTCCTGACTTTC. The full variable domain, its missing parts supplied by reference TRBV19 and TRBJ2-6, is DGGITQSPKYLFRKEGQNVTLSCEQNLNHDAMYWYRQDPGQGLRLIYYSQIVNDFQKGDIAEGYSVSREKKESFPLTVTSAQKNPTAFYLCASSMGIGQGSSGANVLTFGAGSRLTVL.

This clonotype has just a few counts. CDR3 sequence: CASSQDWGEAFF. The CDR3 nucleotides are TGTGCCAGCAGCCAAGATTGGGGTGAAGCTTTCTTT. V is TRBV3-1 and J is TRBJ1-1, with D unresolved. Deletions cut 0 bases from V and 7 bases from J, with 6 bases between. This CDR3 region has 12 residues. Germline V gene sequence: CDR1 LGHDT, CDR2 YNNKEL (reference sequence).

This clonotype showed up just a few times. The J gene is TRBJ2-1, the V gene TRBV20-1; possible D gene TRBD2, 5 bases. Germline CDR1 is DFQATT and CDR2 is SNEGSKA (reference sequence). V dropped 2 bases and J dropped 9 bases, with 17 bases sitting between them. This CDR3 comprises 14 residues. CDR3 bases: TGCAGTGCTAGACGGGAAGGCGTCGGCGGTGAGCAGTTCTTC. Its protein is CSARREGVGGEQFF.

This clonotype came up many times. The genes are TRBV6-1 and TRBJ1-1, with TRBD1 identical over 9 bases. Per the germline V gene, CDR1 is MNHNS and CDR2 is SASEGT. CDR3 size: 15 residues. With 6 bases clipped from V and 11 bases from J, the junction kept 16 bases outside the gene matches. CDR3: CASREITGGSGGAFF. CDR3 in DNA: TGTGCCAGCAGGGAAATTACAGGGGGCTCGGGGGGGGCTTTCTTT.

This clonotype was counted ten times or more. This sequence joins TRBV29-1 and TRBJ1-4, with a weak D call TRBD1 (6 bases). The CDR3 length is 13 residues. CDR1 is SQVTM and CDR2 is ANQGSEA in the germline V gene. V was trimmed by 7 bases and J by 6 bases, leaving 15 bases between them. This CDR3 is CSASGQQHEKLFF. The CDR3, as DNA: TGCAGCGCGTCCGGACAGCAGCATGAAAAACTGTTTTTT.

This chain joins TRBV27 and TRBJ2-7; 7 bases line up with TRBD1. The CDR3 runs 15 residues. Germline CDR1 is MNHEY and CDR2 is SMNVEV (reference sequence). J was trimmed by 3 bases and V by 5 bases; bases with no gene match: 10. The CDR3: CASSPRDRVLYEQYF. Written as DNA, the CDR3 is TGTGCCAGCAGTCCCCGGGACAGAGTCCTCTACGAGCAGTACTTC.

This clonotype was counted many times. CDR3 sequence (DNA): TGTGCCAGCAGCTTAGCCCTGACAGGGCGGTCACCCCTCCACTTT. The encoded protein is CASSLALTGRSPLHF. The genes are TRBV11-2 and TRBJ1-6, with 7 bases identical to TRBD1. This CDR3 contains 15 residues. Losses at the gene ends were 1 base for V and 10 bases for J; bases not matched to a gene: 7. Germline CDR1 SGHAT, CDR2 FQNNGV.

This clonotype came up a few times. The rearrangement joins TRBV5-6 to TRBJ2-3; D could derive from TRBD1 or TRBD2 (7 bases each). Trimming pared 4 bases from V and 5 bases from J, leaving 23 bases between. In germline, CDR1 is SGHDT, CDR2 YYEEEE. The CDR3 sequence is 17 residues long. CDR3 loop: CASSGALQGRGGDTQYF. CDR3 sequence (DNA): TGTGCCAGCAGCGGTGCCCTACAGGGGCGCGGGGGAGATACGCAGTATTTT.

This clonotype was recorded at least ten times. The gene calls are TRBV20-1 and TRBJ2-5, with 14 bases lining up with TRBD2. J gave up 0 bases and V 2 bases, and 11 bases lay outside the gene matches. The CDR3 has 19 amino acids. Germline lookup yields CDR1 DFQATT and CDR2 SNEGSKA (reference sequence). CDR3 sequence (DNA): TGCAGTGCTAGACCAAAGGGACTAGCGGGGGCCTCGTACCAAGAGACCCAGTACTTC. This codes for CSARPKGLAGASYQETQYF.

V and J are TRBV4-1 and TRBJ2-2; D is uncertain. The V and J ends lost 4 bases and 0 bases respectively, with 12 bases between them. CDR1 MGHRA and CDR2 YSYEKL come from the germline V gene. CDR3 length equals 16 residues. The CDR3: CASSLRAAANTGELFF. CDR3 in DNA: TGCGCCAGCAGCCTTCGAGCCGCAGCGAACACCGGGGAGCTGTTTTTT.

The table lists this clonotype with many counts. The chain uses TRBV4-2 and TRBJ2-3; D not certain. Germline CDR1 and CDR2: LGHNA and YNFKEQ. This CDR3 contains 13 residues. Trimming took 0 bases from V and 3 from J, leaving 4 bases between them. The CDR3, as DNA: TGTGCCAGCAGCCAAGAAACAACAGATACGCAGTATTTT. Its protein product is CASSQETTDTQYF.

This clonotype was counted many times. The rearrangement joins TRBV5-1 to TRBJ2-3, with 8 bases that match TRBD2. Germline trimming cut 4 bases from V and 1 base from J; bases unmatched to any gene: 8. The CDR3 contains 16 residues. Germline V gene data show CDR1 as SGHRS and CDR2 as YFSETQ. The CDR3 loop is CASSPNPGLGTDTQYF. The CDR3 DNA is TGCGCCAGCAGCCCAAACCCGGGACTAGGCACAGATACGCAGTATTTT.